The 30 T cell receptor beta chains listed next were all sequenced from one sample in a study of cytomegalovirus exposure and HLA in healthy donors. The PCR ran on 60 Vbeta and 13 Jbeta primers. TCRdb's copy holds only in-frame clones and misses some; the assay was immunoSEQ multiplex PCR. The sample has about 82,000 clones; around 71% are singletons. Material: PBMCs. The receptors originated from a man aged 55 to 70 in good health and CMV-seronegative.

In this sample, this clone turned up once. This rearrangement joins TRBV5-1 to TRBJ1-1, with unresolved D. The V end lost 0 bases, the J end lost 3 bases, and 9 bases lay between the germline ends. Germline CDR1 SGHRS, CDR2 YFSETQ. The CDR3 covers 14 residues. CDR3 amino acids: CASSLALGDTEAFF. The CDR3 nucleotides read TGCGCCAGCAGCTTGGCCCTCGGAGACACTGAAGCTTTCTTT.

The chain couples TRBV7-9 to TRBJ2-7; D may be TRBD1 (5 bases). The CDR3 spans 12 residues. CDR1 SEHNR and CDR2 FQNEAQ come from the germline V gene (reference sequence). Trimming removed 6 bases at V and 2 bases at J, with 8 bases between. CDR3 nucleotides: TGTGCCAGCAGGGCAGGGCCCTACGAGCAGTACTTC. As protein: CASRAGPYEQYF.

The V and J genes are TRBV28 and TRBJ2-7, with 7 bases matching TRBD2. This CDR3 contains 16 residues. The V segment lost 5 bases and the J segment 3 bases; nucleotides outside the gene matches: 13. Per germline, CDR1 MDHEN and CDR2 SYDVKM. Here the CDR3 reads CASSQGRLAANYEQYF. CDR3 nucleotides: TGTGCCAGCAGTCAGGGCCGGCTAGCGGCTAACTACGAGCAGTACTTC.

The V call is TRBV2, the J call TRBJ1-1; 12 bases fit TRBD1. CDR1 is SNHLY, CDR2 FYNNEI, per germline. V shed 6 bases, J shed 4 bases, and the junction held 6 bases outside the gene matches. The CDR3 consists of 15 residues. The CDR3 DNA reads TGTGCCAGCAGATCCGGGACAGGGGGCATCACTGAAGCTTTCTTT. Translating it yields CASRSGTGGITEAFF.

The rearrangement uses TRBV5-6 and TRBJ2-7; TRBD2 aligns across 11 bases. Trimming removed 1 base from V and 2 bases from J; junction bases left unmatched: 14. Per the germline V gene, CDR1 is SGHDT and CDR2 is YYEEEE. The CDR3 sequence is 19 residues long. The CDR3 DNA sequence: TGTGCCAGCAGCTTGTTTGGGACTAGCGGCCGTTCGTCCCCCTACGAGCAGTACTTC. The encoded protein is CASSLFGTSGRSSPYEQYF. Filled out from reference TRBV5-6 and TRBJ2-7, the complete variable domain reads DAGVTQSPTHLIKTRGQQVTLRCSPKSGHDTVSWYQQALGQGPQFIFQYYEEEERQRGNFPDRFSGHQFPNYSSELNVNALLLGDSALYLCASSLFGTSGRSSPYEQYFGPGTRLTVT.

The J gene is TRBJ1-5, the V gene TRBV18; D perhaps matches TRBD1 (5 bases). The V end was cut by 5 bases, the J end by 10 bases, with 21 bases between. CDR1 is KGHSH, CDR2 LQKENI, per germline. There are 15 residues in the CDR3. This CDR3 is CASSTGRDGGDPQHF. The CDR3 DNA sequence: TGTGCCAGCTCAACAGGTCGGGACGGGGGAGATCCCCAGCATTTT. Full variable domain (outside the CDR3, taken from reference TRBV18 and TRBJ1-5): NAGVMQNPRHLVRRRGQEARLRCSPMKGHSHVYWYRQLPEEGLKFMVYLQKENIIDESGMPKERFSAEFPKEGPSILRIQQVVRGDSAAYFCASSTGRDGGDPQHFGDGTRLSIL.

The gene calls are TRBV18 and TRBJ2-5, with D perhaps matching TRBD2 (6 bases). The germline V gene has CDR1 KGHSH and CDR2 LQKENI. The V and J ends lost 8 bases and 5 bases respectively, with 6 bases between them. CDR3 length: 10 residues. CDR3 sequence reads: CASAGETQYF. The CDR3 DNA is TGTGCCAGCGCGGGGGAGACCCAGTACTTC.

The chain joins TRBV5-4 to TRBJ2-3, with 8 positions matching TRBD2. CDR1 is SGHNT and CDR2 is YYREEE in the germline V gene (reference sequence). The trim removed 4 bases at V and 5 bases at J, leaving 9 bases unmatched. The CDR3 is made up of 15 amino acids. This CDR3 reads CASSPRGGAGDTQYF. The DNA of the CDR3 is TGTGCCAGCAGCCCCCGGGGGGGGGCAGGAGATACGCAGTATTTT.

The CDR3 loop reads CSAPGVGGGPYNEQFF. CDR3 nucleotide sequence: TGCAGCGCCCCGGGGGTGGGCGGGGGGCCCTACAATGAGCAGTTCTTC. The chain is built from TRBV29-1 and TRBJ2-1; 8 nucleotides match TRBD2. With V trimmed by 7 bases and J by 2 bases, 13 bases remained unmatched. CDR3 length: 16 amino acids. In germline, CDR1 is SQVTM, CDR2 ANQGSEA.

The chain is built from TRBV29-1 and TRBJ1-2, with no clear D. Looked up from germline, CDR1 is SQVTM and CDR2 is ANQGSEA. Trimming took 4 bases from V and 4 from J, leaving 22 bases between them. The CDR3 is 16 residues long. DNA of the CDR3: TGCAGCGTTGTCGTTCTGCCCACCGGAGCCCGCTATGGCTACACCTTC. This encodes CSVVVLPTGARYGYTF. The full variable domain, its missing parts supplied by reference TRBV29-1 and TRBJ1-2, is SAVISQKPSRDICQRGTSLTIQCQVDSQVTMMFWYRQQPGQSLTLIATANQGSEATYESGFVIDKFPISRPNLTFSTLTVSNMSPEDSSIYLCSVVVLPTGARYGYTFGSGTRLTVV.

This clone has only a few counts. This sequence joins TRBV7-6 and TRBJ2-5; possibly TRBD2 for D (5 bases). This CDR3 spans 13 amino acids. Per the germline V gene, CDR1 is SGHVS and CDR2 is FNYEAQ. V was clipped by 0 bases and J by 3 bases, with 5 bases between them. The CDR3 region is CASSLAREETQYF. In nucleotides, the CDR3 is TGTGCCAGCAGCTTAGCGCGGGAAGAGACCCAGTACTTC.

Note on this clone: A read error is the likely source, as a far larger clone sits one nucleotide away. The genes are TRBV7-7 and TRBJ2-1; D is ambiguous. CDR1 and CDR2 from the germline V gene are SSHAT and FNYEAQ (reference sequence). There are 17 residues in the CDR3. The CDR3, as DNA: TGTGCTAGCAGCTTAGATCCTAGAATTCTCTCCTACAATGAGCAGTTCTTC. This translates into CASSLDPRILSYNEQFF.

The chain uses TRBV19 and TRBJ1-5; D possibly corresponds to TRBD1 (5 bases). Trimming removed 5 bases at V and 1 base at J, with 12 bases between. CDR1 and CDR2 from the germline V gene are LNHDA and SQIVND (reference sequence). The CDR3 has 15 amino acids. In DNA form, the CDR3 reads TGTGCCAGTAGTGGCTCGGGGGGAAGCAATCAGCCCCAGCATTTT. Its protein product is CASSGSGGSNQPQHF. Based on the CDR3 plus reference TRBV19 and TRBJ1-5, the full variable domain is DGGITQSPKYLFRKEGQNVTLSCEQNLNHDAMYWYRQDPGQGLRLIYYSQIVNDFQKGDIAEGYSVSREKKESFPLTVTSAQKNPTAFYLCASSGSGGSNQPQHFGDGTRLSIL.

V usage is TRBV19 and J usage is TRBJ1-1; 7 bases match TRBD1. The CDR3 has 14 amino acids. J gave up 4 bases and V 1 base, and 3 bases lay outside the gene matches. CDR1 is LNHDA and CDR2 is SQIVND in the germline V gene (reference sequence). CDR3 sequence: CASSIGTGSTEAFF. As DNA, the CDR3 is TGTGCCAGTAGTATAGGGACAGGTTCCACTGAAGCTTTCTTT.

The chain uses TRBV27 and TRBJ1-1, with D maybe TRBD1 (5 bases). CDR1 is MNHEY, CDR2 SMNVEV, per germline (reference sequence). The CDR3 extends over 21 amino acids. Deletions cut 7 bases from V and 0 bases from J, with 33 bases between. CDR3 in DNA: TGTGCCAGCATCCCCCTTGCACAACCTGCGCCAAGGCCAGGGATGAACACTGAAGCTTTCTTT. Its translation is CASIPLAQPAPRPGMNTEAFF.

The J gene is TRBJ1-1, the V gene TRBV27; perhaps TRBD1 as D (5 bases). Trimming pared 0 bases from V and 2 bases from J, leaving 10 bases between. The germline V gene has CDR1 MNHEY and CDR2 SMNVEV (reference sequence). The CDR3 loop spans 15 amino acids. The chain's CDR3 is CASSLSTARNTEAFF. The CDR3 region has the DNA TGTGCCAGCAGTTTATCGACAGCGAGAAACACTGAAGCTTTCTTT.

This clone was counted once. The chain is built from TRBV7-2 and TRBJ2-5; D possibly corresponds to TRBD2 (6 bases). V was pared by 5 bases and J by 5 bases, with 18 bases between. Germline V gives CDR1 SGHTA, CDR2 FQGNSA. The CDR3 is 15 amino acids. CDR3 nucleotide sequence: TGTGCCAGCAGCCCCCAGGTTGGGGGGAAGGAGACCCAGTACTTC. Translation gives CASSPQVGGKETQYF.

The chain has TRBV11-2 and TRBJ2-3, with a tentative D call TRBD2 (6 bases). V was cut by 5 bases and J by 8 bases, with 11 bases left in between. The CDR3 extends over 12 amino acids. The germline gives CDR1 SGHAT, CDR2 FQNNGV. The CDR3 nucleotides are TGTGCCAGCAGCCGCCCCGGGGGTACGCAGTATTTT. It translates to CASSRPGGTQYF.

The CDR3 sequence: CASSIVGAGELFF. CDR3 coding DNA: TGTGCCAGTAGTATTGTGGGAGCGGGGGAGCTGTTTTTT. The V and J genes are TRBV19 and TRBJ2-2, with TRBD2 as a possible D gene (5 bases). Trimming pared 3 bases from V and 8 bases from J, leaving 10 bases between. The germline V gene encodes CDR1 LNHDA and CDR2 SQIVND (reference sequence). The CDR3 extends over 13 amino acids.

The V call is TRBV6-6, the J call TRBJ2-1, with 7 nucleotides matching TRBD1. The CDR3 covers 16 residues. J was trimmed by 0 bases and V by 6 bases; bases with no gene match: 8. Germline assignment: CDR1 MNHNY and CDR2 SVGAGI (reference sequence). The chain's CDR3 is CASSPEGASSYNEQFF. The CDR3 bases are TGTGCCAGCAGCCCCGAGGGGGCCAGCTCCTACAATGAGCAGTTCTTC.

The chain is built from TRBV6-5 and TRBJ2-7, with 9 positions matching TRBD2. The J segment lost 5 bases and the V segment lost 7 bases, leaving 6 bases of the junction unmatched. Germline-derived CDR1 and CDR2 are MNHEY and SVGAGI. The CDR3 loop spans 13 amino acids. The CDR3: CASTLSGSDEQYF. CDR3 nucleotide sequence: TGTGCCAGCACCCTTAGCGGGAGCGACGAGCAGTACTTC.

The chain recombines TRBV5-1 with TRBJ2-6; 11 nucleotides match TRBD2. Germline CDR1 SGHRS, CDR2 YFSETQ. The CDR3 spans 19 residues. V lost 1 base, J lost 0 bases, and 6 bases stayed unmatched. Here the CDR3 reads CASSLIAGGPSSGANVLTF. CDR3 bases: TGCGCCAGCAGCTTGATAGCGGGAGGGCCGAGCTCTGGGGCCAACGTCCTGACTTTC.

The chain links TRBV5-1 to TRBJ2-5; 8 nucleotides match TRBD2. Germline CDR1 is SGHRS and CDR2 is YFSETQ. The CDR3 contains 15 residues. V shed 3 bases, J shed 2 bases, and the junction held 6 bases outside the gene matches. CDR3 loop: CASSYSLAGQETQYF. Written as DNA, the CDR3 is TGCGCCAGCAGCTACTCCTTAGCGGGGCAAGAGACCCAGTACTTC.

This chain links TRBV27 with TRBJ1-5, with D unresolved. This CDR3 has 13 amino acids. Trimming pared 6 bases from V and 1 base from J, leaving 7 bases between. Germline values: CDR1 MNHEY, CDR2 SMNVEV (reference sequence). The CDR3 protein is CASSPLSNQPQHF. CDR3 coding DNA: TGTGCCAGCAGCCCCCTGAGCAATCAGCCCCAGCATTTT.

Concerning this clone itself: In the same sample, other DNA sequences code for this CDR3. CDR3 nucleotide sequence: TGCAGTGCGCTTCTAGCGGAGACCCAGTACTTC. Protein sequence: CSALLAETQYF. This rearrangement joins TRBV20-1 to TRBJ2-5; possibly TRBD2 for D (6 bases). Trimming removed 6 bases from V and 5 bases from J, with 10 bases in between. Germline CDR1 is DFQATT and CDR2 is SNEGSKA (reference sequence). The CDR3 covers 11 residues.

This chain uses TRBV28 with TRBJ2-1; perhaps TRBD2 as D (5 bases). There are 15 residues in the CDR3. Trimming stripped 4 bases from V and 9 bases from J, with 19 bases between. CDR1 and CDR2 (germline): MDHEN, SYDVKM. Here the CDR3 reads CASSSLDSSPSEQFF. The CDR3 coding sequence is TGTGCCAGCAGTTCTCTGGACTCGTCTCCCAGTGAGCAGTTCTTC.

V gene TRBV7-2 combines with J gene TRBJ2-1; 10 bases match TRBD2. This CDR3 is built from 15 residues. Trimming at V came to 4 bases and at J to 8 bases, leaving 8 bases not matched to a gene. Germline assignment: CDR1 SGHTA and CDR2 FQGNSA. CDR3 region: CASSSGGTSEHEQFF. The CDR3 DNA reads as TGTGCCAGCAGCTCCGGAGGGACTAGCGAACATGAGCAGTTCTTC.

This chain uses TRBV28 with TRBJ2-3; 8 bases match TRBD2. V shed 6 bases and J 0 bases; nucleotides not matched to a gene: 8. Germline values: CDR1 MDHEN, CDR2 SYDVKM. There are 16 residues in the CDR3. The CDR3 DNA reads TGTGCCAGCAGCCTTAGGGGACTAGTGAGCACAGATACGCAGTATTTT. Its translation is CASSLRGLVSTDTQYF.

The chain links TRBV4-3 to TRBJ2-2; D is ambiguous. V lost 4 bases and J 0 bases, leaving 12 bases between the germline ends. The CDR3 loop spans 16 amino acids. Germline V gene data show CDR1 as LGHNA and CDR2 as YSLEER. CDR3 sequence reads: CASSRAQFSNTGELFF. The CDR3 DNA follows: TGCGCCAGCAGCCGGGCCCAATTCTCGAACACCGGGGAGCTGTTTTTT.

V gene TRBV29-1 combines with J gene TRBJ1-2, with TRBD1 as a possible D gene (5 bases). V was pared by 3 bases and J by 2 bases, with 7 bases between. Germline V gives CDR1 SQVTM, CDR2 ANQGSEA. The CDR3 sequence is 12 residues long. The CDR3 reads CSVDDRNYGYTF. The DNA for the CDR3 is TGCAGCGTTGACGACAGAAACTATGGCTACACCTTC.